This T cell receptor beta chain was identified during a study of T cell responses to AZD1222 COVID-19 vaccine. Findings of the study overall: Clonal diversity may have been underestimated, and the donors were mostly white British, with more females than males.

Sequenced by immunoSEQ multiplex PCR; TCRdb stores in-frame clones only, minus some. The sample consists of 130,000 to 150,000 clones, roughly 90% of them appearing once. Turning to this clone: Its antigen is not known.

The V and J ends lost 5 bases and 3 bases respectively, with 13 bases between them. The germline CDR1 and CDR2 sequences are LNHDA and SQIVND (reference sequence). The CDR3 has 14 residues. This clonotype was obtained from an adult in good health. The V gene is TRBV19, the J gene TRBJ1-1; D is unresolved. The specimen comprised peripheral blood, sampled on day 0 of AZD1222 vaccination. The CDR3 DNA sequence: TGTGCCAGTAGTGGGGTCTCAAGGGACACTGAAGCTTTCTTT. Translated: CASSGVSRDTEAFF.